The present T cell receptor beta chain was sequenced within a study of cytomegalovirus exposure and HLA in healthy donors. The wider study: Some 200 million T cells yielded 117 million unique TCR beta sequences in earlier analysis. Broader study findings: Associated with HLA alleles at 0.05 false discovery rate in a later analysis were around 15,000 TCR beta sequences. An assumption of roughly uniform sequencing depth across donors underlay the presence/absence analyses.

Each donor was nominally healthy when sampled (though unrecorded immune exposures were likely). Worth noting for this clone: Its antigen is as yet unknown.

PCR amplification relied on 60 Vbeta primers (plus 13 Jbeta primers). TCRdb's copy holds only in-frame clones and misses some; the assay was immunoSEQ multiplex PCR. The sample includes some 150,000 clones, roughly 9% of them seen just once. V was shortened by 1 base and J by 5 bases, with 11 bases between the two germline ends. The V gene's germline CDR1 is KGHSH and CDR2 LQKENI. The CDR3 runs to 14 residues. This TCR was sampled from a woman in her forties in good health and CMV-seropositive. The chain joins TRBV18 to TRBJ2-5; D possibly corresponds to TRBD2 (5 bases). Sample: PBMCs. As DNA, the CDR3 is TGTGCCAGCTCACCACTTGAGGGTACGGAGACCCAGTACTTC. Amino acid sequence: CASSPLEGTETQYF.